Included here is one T cell receptor (beta chain) sequence, with context. The data are from a study of shared clonotypes between healthy human individuals. The wider study: A couple of female and three male donors aged 18 to 49 were enrolled.

The study ran the assay at deep level. Authors' processing steps: Filtering differed for immunoSEQ, which gave only junction sequences without quality scores. The table came from immunoSEQ multiplex PCR; TCRdb's copy has only in-frame clones and leaves some out. V, J and clone size are taken as reported in that table, and D and trimming were inferred from the DNA itself. The sample has around 1.5 million clones; 95% to 99% are singletons. The CDR3 covers 13 residues. CDR1 is ENHRY, CDR2 SYGVKD, per germline. V was clipped by 11 bases and J by 5 bases; unmatched bases: 11. Sequenced: naive CD4+ T cells sorted from blood. Subset indicated: CD45RA+ positively selected. The chain joins TRBV10-3 to TRBJ2-5; 7 positions agree with TRBD2. The source is a man aged 25-45 years in good health. CDR3 DNA sequence: TGTGCCTCCGAGAGCGGGATTTCGGAGACCCAGTACTTC. Protein: CASESGISETQYF.